The 25 T cell receptor beta chains below all came from one sample that was sequenced in a study of OX40 agonist ivuxolimab in advanced cancers. The table came from immunoSEQ multiplex PCR; TCRdb's copy has only in-frame clones and leaves some out. The sample includes around 140,000 clones, about 93% of them seen just once. The sample consisted of CD4+ or CD8+ T cells sorted from blood, taken in a trial of the OX40 agonist ivuxolimab. Source of these receptors: an adult with an advanced solid tumor such as melanoma, head and neck, liver or kidney cancer.

The rearrangement joins TRBV19 to TRBJ2-5; 7 nucleotides align to TRBD1. J was trimmed by 0 bases and V by 4 bases; bases with no gene match: 8. This CDR3 comprises 16 residues. In germline, CDR1 is LNHDA, CDR2 SQIVND (reference sequence). The CDR3 sequence: CASSTRPGQYQETQYF. In DNA form, the CDR3 reads TGTGCCAGTAGTACCCGCCCGGGACAGTACCAAGAGACCCAGTACTTC.

The V call is TRBV7-6, the J call TRBJ2-1, with TRBD2 matching over 15 bases. CDR1 is SGHVS, CDR2 FNYEAQ, per germline. The V segment lost 3 bases and the J segment 4 bases; nucleotides outside the gene matches: 4. This CDR3 region has 17 residues. The CDR3 region is CASSFSGLAGGYNEQFF. Written as DNA, the CDR3 is TGTGCCAGCAGCTTCTCCGGACTAGCGGGGGGGTACAATGAGCAGTTCTTC.

The rearrangement joins TRBV6-5 to TRBJ2-7; tentatively, D is TRBD2 (6 bases). The length of the CDR3 is 13 residues. Germline V CDR1 and CDR2: MNHEY, SVGAGI. Between the trimmed V and J ends, which lost 5 bases and 2 bases, there was a span of 10 bases. CDR3: CASSVGGTYEQYF. In DNA, the CDR3 is TGTGCCAGCAGTGTAGGCGGGACCTACGAGCAGTACTTC.

The V and J genes are TRBV27 and TRBJ2-5; TRBD2 matches 7 bases. Germline CDR1 reads MNHEY; CDR2 reads SMNVEV (reference sequence). This CDR3 has 13 residues. The V and J ends lost 6 bases and 5 bases, in that order; junction bases with no gene match: 6. This chain's CDR3 is CASRLASGETQYF. CDR3 nucleotides: TGTGCCAGCAGACTAGCGAGCGGGGAGACCCAGTACTTC.

This clone was found once. V and J are TRBV4-3 and TRBJ2-3; 8 bases line up with TRBD1. The CDR3 is made up of 17 amino acids. CDR1 LGHNA and CDR2 YSLEER come from the germline V gene. Losses at the gene ends were 2 bases for V and 5 bases for J; bases not matched to a gene: 12. CDR3 protein: CASSQNSGRGRGDTQYF. In DNA, the CDR3 is TGCGCCAGCAGCCAAAACTCTGGCAGGGGGCGAGGAGATACGCAGTATTTT.

The V call is TRBV6-5, the J call TRBJ1-4, with a tentative D call TRBD1 (6 bases). Trimming removed 6 bases from V and 5 bases from J, with 10 bases in between. Per germline, CDR1 MNHEY and CDR2 SVGAGI. The CDR3 consists of 13 residues. The CDR3 bases are TGTGCCAGCAGAGGACAGATAAATGAAAAACTGTTTTTT. Translation: CASRGQINEKLFF.

The chain has TRBV5-1 and TRBJ1-1; D gene uncertain. The CDR3 sequence is 15 residues long. In germline, CDR1 is SGHRS, CDR2 YFSETQ. Trimming cost V 6 bases and J 2 bases, with 17 bases left between them. The CDR3 DNA follows: TGCGCCAGCACTCTGATGGACGTAGGAAACACTGAAGCTTTCTTT. It specifies CASTLMDVGNTEAFF.

The V call is TRBV9, the J call TRBJ1-6; D is perhaps TRBD1 (5 bases). Germline V gene lookup returns CDR1 SGDLS and CDR2 YYNGEE. V was clipped by 1 base and J by 6 bases, with 14 bases between them. The CDR3 consists of 16 residues. The DNA of the CDR3 is TGTGCCAGCAGCGTATCCGAGGGACCCCTTAATTCACCCCTCCACTTT. It is translated as CASSVSEGPLNSPLHF.

The chain is built from TRBV27 and TRBJ2-1; TRBD2 matches 14 bases. After removal of 3 bases from V and 9 bases from J, the junction contained 4 bases not matched to a gene. The germline CDR1 and CDR2 sequences are MNHEY and SMNVEV (reference sequence). CDR3 length: 15 residues. CDR3 coding DNA: TGTGCCAGCAGTTTTGGGACTAGCGGGAGCAGTGAGCAGTTCTTC. It translates to CASSFGTSGSSEQFF.

This sequence joins TRBV9 and TRBJ2-4, with 10 bases aligning to TRBD1. The CDR3 contains 18 residues. CDR1 and CDR2 (germline): SGDLS, YYNGEE. With V trimmed by 0 bases and J by 6 bases, 12 bases remained unmatched. CDR3: CASSVDRGQGRLGNIQYF. The CDR3 nucleotides read TGTGCCAGCAGCGTAGATAGGGGACAGGGGAGGTTGGGAAACATTCAGTACTTC.

The chain carries TRBV6-5 and TRBJ2-7, with 9 bases matching TRBD2. The V gene's germline CDR1 is MNHEY and CDR2 SVGAGI. CDR3 length: 12 residues. After removal of 7 bases from V and 6 bases from J, the junction contained 4 bases not matched to a gene. CDR3 in amino acids: CASTETSGEQYF. In DNA form, the CDR3 reads TGTGCCAGCACGGAGACTAGCGGCGAGCAGTACTTC.

V is TRBV9 and J is TRBJ2-5; 10 bases match TRBD2. Per the germline V gene, CDR1 is SGDLS and CDR2 is YYNGEE. The J segment lost 0 bases and the V segment lost 4 bases, leaving 6 bases of the junction unmatched. The CDR3 is 16 residues long. The CDR3, as DNA: TGTGCCAGCAGCCCCGGACTAGCGGATTACCAAGAGACCCAGTACTTC. Its protein product is CASSPGLADYQETQYF.

The genes are TRBV9 and TRBJ2-1, with 7 bases fitting TRBD1. Trimming cost V 3 bases and J 1 base; bases outside gene matches: 7. CDR1 is SGDLS and CDR2 is YYNGEE in the germline V gene. The CDR3 has 16 amino acids. The CDR3 region has the DNA TGTGCCAGCAGCGGGGGGCGCAGGGGGTCCTACAATGAGCAGTTCTTC. This codes for CASSGGRRGSYNEQFF.

The chain joins TRBV2 to TRBJ2-2; no clear D. CDR3 length equals 13 residues. From germline, CDR1 is SNHLY and CDR2 FYNNEI. V was clipped by 7 bases and J by 7 bases, with 13 bases between them. CDR3 bases: TGTGCCAGCATCAGGACGAAGGGCGGGGAGCTGTTTTTT. This translates into CASIRTKGGELFF. The whole variable domain, remainder taken from reference TRBV2 and TRBJ2-2, is EPEVTQTPSHQVTQMGQEVILRCVPISNHLYFYWYRQILGQKVEFLVSFYNNEISEKSEIFDDQFSVERPDGSNFTLKIRSTKLEDSAMYFCASIRTKGGELFFGEGSRLTVL.

This chain connects TRBV5-4 to TRBJ2-1; tentative D call: TRBD1 (7 bases). This CDR3 is 15 amino acids long. Germline assignment: CDR1 SGHNT and CDR2 YYREEE (reference sequence). Deletions cut 2 bases from V and 7 bases from J, with 16 bases between. CDR3 coding DNA: TGTGCCAGCAGCTTTGGAGGAGGGGGCATGAATGAGCAGTTCTTC. Protein product: CASSFGGGGMNEQFF.

This chain uses TRBV5-1 with TRBJ2-1; D is tentatively TRBD1 or TRBD2 (5 bases each). This CDR3 contains 16 residues. Trimming cost V 3 bases and J 9 bases, with 22 bases left between them. CDR1 is SGHRS, CDR2 YFSETQ, per germline. CDR3 bases: TGCGCCAGCAGCTCGGGACCGGGACCGCGTGGCGGTGAGCAGTTCTTC. The encoded protein is CASSSGPGPRGGEQFF.

The chain uses TRBV27 and TRBJ2-5; maybe TRBD2 (6 bases). Trimming took off 1 base at V and 5 bases at J, with 20 bases between the two ends. The CDR3 covers 17 residues. Germline V CDR1 and CDR2: MNHEY, SMNVEV (reference sequence). This CDR3 is CASSLYVRGGGKETQYF. The CDR3 DNA reads TGTGCCAGCAGTTTATATGTTAGGGGAGGAGGAAAGGAGACCCAGTACTTC.

The CDR3 DNA is TGCGCCAGCAGCCCCGGGACAGACGAGCAGTACTTC. Its protein product is CASSPGTDEQYF. This sequence joins TRBV5-1 and TRBJ2-7; 7 bases map to TRBD1. The CDR3 sequence is 12 residues long. Per germline, CDR1 SGHRS and CDR2 YFSETQ. Germline trimming cut 4 bases from V and 5 bases from J; bases unmatched to any gene: 3.

This rearrangement joins TRBV7-6 to TRBJ1-3, with a tentative D call TRBD1 (5 bases). CDR3 length: 15 amino acids. Germline V gives CDR1 SGHVS, CDR2 FNYEAQ. V was trimmed by 3 bases and J by 0 bases, leaving 9 bases between them. As DNA, the CDR3 is TGTGCCAGCAGCTTGCAGGGAAGCTCTGGAAACACCATATATTTT. This sequence encodes CASSLQGSSGNTIYF.

This chain uses TRBV6-6 with TRBJ1-2, with D possibly TRBD1 on 5 matching bases. V lost 0 bases and J lost 9, with 17 bases in between. Per the germline V gene, CDR1 is MNHNY and CDR2 is SVGAGI (reference sequence). This CDR3 comprises 15 residues. In nucleotides, the CDR3 is TGTGCCAGCAGTTACTCTGTTTTACAGGCTATGCGCTACACCTTC. It yields the protein CASSYSVLQAMRYTF.

The chain uses TRBV5-6 and TRBJ1-5, with D perhaps matching TRBD1 (6 bases). Trimming cost V 1 base and J 7 bases, with 12 bases left between them. Germline V gene sequence: CDR1 SGHDT, CDR2 YYEEEE. The CDR3 has 14 residues. The CDR3 nucleotides are TGTGCCAGCAGCTTGAACGGGGGCTTACAGCCCCAGCATTTT. It is translated as CASSLNGGLQPQHF.

The chain uses TRBV7-8 and TRBJ2-7; TRBD2 matches 11 bases. The V gene end was trimmed by 1 base and the J gene end by 5 bases; junction bases not matched to a gene: 4. Germline CDR1 and CDR2: SGHVS and FQNEAQ. This CDR3 spans 15 amino acids. The DNA of the CDR3 is TGTGCCAGCAGCTTAGAGCTAGCGGGAGGAAACGAGCAGTACTTC. Its translation: CASSLELAGGNEQYF.

V gene TRBV5-1 combines with J gene TRBJ2-3; D tentatively fits TRBD1 or TRBD2 (5 bases each). The V end lost 0 bases, the J end lost 5 bases, and 10 bases lay between the germline ends. CDR3 length: 14 amino acids. The germline gives CDR1 SGHRS, CDR2 YFSETQ. CDR3 in amino acids: CASSLAGQGDTQYF. In nucleotides, the CDR3 is TGCGCCAGCAGCTTGGCGGGGCAGGGAGATACGCAGTATTTT.

V and J are TRBV28 and TRBJ1-3, with D hard to call. Germline V gene data show CDR1 as MDHEN and CDR2 as SYDVKM. Trimming took off 7 bases at V and 0 bases at J, with 10 bases between the two ends. This CDR3 has 14 amino acids. The DNA of the CDR3 is TGTGCCAGCACCTTACAGACCTCTGGAAACACCATATATTTT. Translating gives CASTLQTSGNTIYF.

The chain employs TRBV27 and TRBJ1-1; the D gene is possibly TRBD1 (5 bases). The V gene lost 2 bases and the J gene lost 5 bases, with 24 bases spanning the gap. Germline loops: CDR1 MNHEY, CDR2 SMNVEV (reference sequence). This CDR3 has 18 residues. CDR3 region: CASSLRGSGVLIWTEAFF. As DNA, the CDR3 is TGTGCCAGCAGTTTACGGGGATCGGGGGTTTTGATATGGACTGAAGCTTTCTTT.